This entry describes one T cell receptor (beta chain). The CDR3 runs 16 residues. In germline, CDR1 is MNHEY, CDR2 SVGEGT. The V end lost 0 bases, the J end lost 5 bases, and 13 bases lay between the germline ends. This sample is part of a study of early T cells in non-severe SARS-CoV-2 infection. Unique molecular identifiers tagged individual cDNA molecules. Via MiXCR, TCRdb re-called the 5' RACE reads, giving one row per CDR3 protein. The sample shows some 70,000 distinct CDR3 sequences, around 9% of them seen only once. This receptor was identified in an adult who was a healthcare worker with PCR-confirmed SARS-CoV-2 infection or an uninfected control (not recorded which). This chain links TRBV6-2 or TRBV6-3 with TRBJ2-2, with D maybe TRBD2 (6 bases). The specimen sequenced was whole blood. The CDR3 DNA is TGTGCCAGCAGTTACTCGAGTCGGGAGAGGACCGGGGAGCTGTTTTTT. Translating gives CASSYSSRERTGELFF.